Below are 5 T cell receptor beta chains sequenced from a single sample in a study of T-cell memory formation after mild COVID-19 (dated by TCRdb to the early 2020s). Library preparation employed 5' RACE. Sequenced using an Illumina NovaSeq 6000. Through fastp at Q25 and MiXCR, TCRdb rebuilt clones from the public reads, retaining in-frame beta chains. One record per CDR3 amino acid sequence lists the most common genes and DNA. In this sample the table shows some 48,000 distinct CDR3 sequences, 25% to 35% of which occur a single time. The leading ten clones occupy around two fifths of the sample. Sample: PBMCs or a T cell subset sorted from them (not recorded which). Receptors were obtained from a man between 18 and 35 years old who had mild COVID-19 (a few samples of this study predate the infection). The sample titles of this study are shuffled in the database, so cell type and time point are left out; the donor was told from shared clones.

There are a few counts of this clonotype. The V and J genes are TRBV10-3 and TRBJ2-3; D is unresolved. The V end lost 5 bases, the J end lost 4 bases, and 19 bases lay between the germline ends. The CDR3 length is 16 residues. Per the germline V gene, CDR1 is ENHRY and CDR2 is SYGVKD. DNA for the CDR3: TGTGCCATCAGTCAGGCGCTCACCCCCAACCCAGATACGCAGTATTTT. Encoded protein: CAISQALTPNPDTQYF.

The J gene is TRBJ2-1, the V gene TRBV4-3; D unresolved. The CDR3 runs to 13 residues. Trimming cost V 1 base and J 2 bases, with 3 bases left between them. Germline lookup yields CDR1 LGHNA and CDR2 YSLEER. As DNA, the CDR3 is TGCGCCAGCAGCCAAGTAACCTACAATGAGCAGTTCTTC. Its translation is CASSQVTYNEQFF.

J is TRBJ1-2 and V is TRBV25-1; possibly TRBD1 for D (6 bases). Trimming left V 6 bases short and J 6 bases short, with 11 bases between. Germline V CDR1 and CDR2: MGHDK, SYGVNS. This CDR3 is built from 12 residues. CDR3 in DNA: TGTGCCAGCAGACAGGGTAATCATGGCTACACCTTC. Its translation is CASRQGNHGYTF.

This sequence joins TRBV19 and TRBJ2-3, with 12 bases identical to TRBD2. This CDR3 has 17 amino acids. V shed 3 bases, J shed 2 bases, and the junction held 6 bases outside the gene matches. Germline V lookup: CDR1 LNHDA, CDR2 SQIVND (reference sequence). This CDR3 is CASSMRLAGVLTDTQYF. The CDR3 region has the DNA TGTGCCAGTAGTATGCGACTAGCGGGGGTCCTCACAGATACGCAGTATTTT.

J is TRBJ2-7 and V is TRBV14; D remains ambiguous. Deletions cut 0 bases from V and 4 bases from J, with 4 bases between. The CDR3 length is 12 residues. CDR1 and CDR2 from the germline V gene are SGHDN and FVKESK. CDR3 DNA sequence: TGTGCCAGCAGCCAAGACGGGTACGAGCAGTACGTC. It yields the protein CASSQDGYEQYV.